A selection of T cell receptor beta chains follows, all from one sample in a study of shared clonotypes between healthy human individuals. Generated by immunoSEQ multiplex PCR, the TCRdb table keeps only in-frame clones and is missing some. This sample has about 960,000 clones, with 76% found just once. Sequenced material: memory CD4+ T cells sorted from blood. Source of these receptors: a young man in good health. CDR3s include the opening cysteine and the closing phenylalanine or tryptophan. A D gene is named only where the DNA matches it firmly. Clone size is given for some rows only: seen once, a few or many times, or a class if the clone is expanded.

D: NA
J: TRBJ1-1
V: TRBV18
size: NA
DNA: TGTGCCAGCTCACCACCGGGGACATTGGTGAACACTGAAGCTTTCTTT
CDR3: CASSPPGTLVNTEAFF

D: NA
J: TRBJ2-3
V: TRBV5-4
size: NA
DNA: TGTGCCAGCAGCTTTACAGTTAGGGGGGCAGATACGCAGTATTTT
CDR3: CASSFTVRGADTQYF

D: NA
J: TRBJ1-6
V: TRBV19
size: NA
DNA: TGTGCCAGTAGTCAGGGGCAAGTAGTTTCACCCCTCCACTTT
CDR3: CASSQGQVVSPLHF

D: NA
J: TRBJ1-2
V: TRBV5-1
size: once
DNA: TGCGCCAGCAGCTATGGGACGACGGGGCAGCAAAGTAACTATGGCTACACCTTC
CDR3: CASSYGTTGQQSNYGYTF

D: TRBD1
J: TRBJ1-6
V: TRBV2
size: once
DNA: TGTGCCAGCACACAGGGGACTCGTTCACCCCTCCACTTT
CDR3: CASTQGTRSPLHF

D: TRBD2
J: TRBJ2-7
V: TRBV18
size: NA
DNA: TGTGCCAGCTCAGCCCCCGGGGGGGTAACGTACTTC
CDR3: CASSAPGGVTYF

D: NA
J: TRBJ2-7
V: TRBV18
size: NA
DNA: TGTGCCAGCTCACGCCCCTCGGGGGAGCAGTACTTC
CDR3: CASSRPSGEQYF

D: TRBD1
J: TRBJ2-7
V: TRBV27
size: NA
DNA: TGTGCCAGCAGGACCGGGACAGGGGCCTACGAGCAGTACTTC
CDR3: CASRTGTGAYEQYF

D: TRBD1
J: TRBJ1-2
V: TRBV6-1
size: NA
DNA: TGTGCCAGCCGATCCGGGACAGAAGCTAACTATGGCTACACCTTC
CDR3: CASRSGTEANYGYTF

D: TRBD2
J: TRBJ2-1
V: TRBV18
size: NA
DNA: TGTGCCAGCTCACCGGGACTAGCGGGAGAGGGCGAGCAGTTCTTC
CDR3: CASSPGLAGEGEQFF

D: NA
J: TRBJ1-6
V: TRBV7-2
size: NA
DNA: TGTGCCAGCAGCCCTCCCCCGGGTTCACCCCTCCACTTT
CDR3: CASSPPPGSPLHF

D: NA
J: TRBJ1-2
V: TRBV10-2
size: NA
DNA: TGCGCCAGCAGTGAGCCTTGGACAGTTAACTATGGCTACACCTTC
CDR3: CASSEPWTVNYGYTF

D: NA
J: TRBJ2-7
V: TRBV11-2
size: NA
DNA: TGTGCCAGCAGCTTAGATCCTTGGGCGGGGGAGCAGTACTTC
CDR3: CASSLDPWAGEQYF

D: TRBD1
J: TRBJ1-2
V: TRBV6-1
size: NA
DNA: TGTGCCAGCAGTGCAAAACCGGGACAGGGGGACGCCTACTATGGCTACACCTTC
CDR3: CASSAKPGQGDAYYGYTF

D: TRBD2
J: TRBJ2-1
V: TRBV10-1
size: NA
DNA: TGCGCCAGCGGCCCCCACGCGGGGGTATACAATGAGCAGTTCTTC
CDR3: CASGPHAGVYNEQFF

D: TRBD1
J: TRBJ1-1
V: TRBV5-1
size: NA
DNA: TGCGCCAGCAGCTTGGGTCCACAGGGGCAGAACACTGAAGCTTTCTTT
CDR3: CASSLGPQGQNTEAFF

D: TRBD2
J: TRBJ2-3
V: TRBV6-1
size: NA
DNA: TGTGCCAGCAGTGAACTAGCGGGGGTAAACACAGATACGCAGTATTTT
CDR3: CASSELAGVNTDTQYF

D: NA
J: TRBJ1-6
V: TRBV30
size: few
DNA: TGTGCCTGGAGTGCCCAGAGACCCCTCCACTTT
CDR3: CAWSAQRPLHF

D: NA
J: TRBJ2-2
V: TRBV14
size: NA
DNA: TGTGCCAGCAGCCTAAGGAATCCCAGGGACACCGGGGAGCTGTTTTTT
CDR3: CASSLRNPRDTGELFF

D: NA
J: TRBJ2-1
V: TRBV19
size: few
DNA: TGTGCCAGTAGTATGCCCGCAACAGTAGGGTACAATGAGCAGTTCTTC
CDR3: CASSMPATVGYNEQFF

D: NA
J: TRBJ1-5
V: TRBV28
size: NA
DNA: TGTGCCAGCACCTACAGGGAGAGCAATCAGCCCCAGCATTTT
CDR3: CASTYRESNQPQHF

D: TRBD1
J: TRBJ1-2
V: TRBV18
size: once
DNA: TGTGCCAGCTCACCCTCAGGGGGAGAATATGGCTACACCTTC
CDR3: CASSPSGGEYGYTF

D: NA
J: TRBJ2-5
V: TRBV5-4
size: NA
DNA: TGTGCCAGCAGCGAGGGGGGTACGCAGACCCAGTACTTC
CDR3: CASSEGGTQTQYF

D: TRBD1
J: TRBJ1-2
V: TRBV5-1
size: NA
DNA: TGCGCCAGCAGCCCGGACAGGGATATCGGCTACACCTTC
CDR3: CASSPDRDIGYTF

D: NA
J: TRBJ2-7
V: TRBV29-1
size: NA
DNA: TGCAGCGTAGACGACAGCGCCTACGAGCAGTACTTC
CDR3: CSVDDSAYEQYF

D: TRBD1
J: TRBJ2-3
V: TRBV7-2
size: once
DNA: TGTGCCAGCAGCTTAATTCCCCGACAGGGGATAGATACGCAGTATTTT
CDR3: CASSLIPRQGIDTQYF

D: NA
J: TRBJ2-7
V: TRBV6-5
size: NA
DNA: TGTGCCAGCAGTTACTCAGCCAGATCCGTGGCTCACGAGCAGTACTTC
CDR3: CASSYSARSVAHEQYF

D: NA
J: TRBJ2-4
V: TRBV19
size: few
DNA: TGTGCCAGTAGTTTGACAGTAGCCAAAAACATTCAGTACTTC
CDR3: CASSLTVAKNIQYF

D: TRBD1
J: TRBJ1-2
V: TRBV5-1
size: NA
DNA: TGCGCCAGCAACACAGGGGACATCAGTACTAACTATGGCTACACCTTC
CDR3: CASNTGDISTNYGYTF

D: NA
J: TRBJ1-1
V: TRBV19
size: NA
DNA: TGTGCCAGTACCGTCCCGGGGGCAAGCACTGAAGCTTTCTTT
CDR3: CASTVPGASTEAFF

D: TRBD2
J: TRBJ2-1
V: TRBV6-6
size: NA
DNA: TGTGCCAGCAGCCCGAGCGGGAGGGCCTACAATGAGCAGTTCTTC
CDR3: CASSPSGRAYNEQFF

D: TRBD1
J: TRBJ1-3
V: TRBV5-1
size: NA
DNA: TGCGCCAGCAGCTTGACAGGGGACGGAAACACCATATATTTT
CDR3: CASSLTGDGNTIYF

D: NA
J: TRBJ1-1
V: TRBV19
size: NA
DNA: TGTGCCAGTAAGGAGGGGATTGGGGCTGAAGCTTTCTTT
CDR3: CASKEGIGAEAFF

D: TRBD1
J: TRBJ2-3
V: TRBV12-5
size: few
DNA: TGTGCTAGTGGTCTAGGGACAGGGCCCACAGATACGCAGTATTTT
CDR3: CASGLGTGPTDTQYF

D: NA
J: TRBJ2-7
V: TRBV19
size: NA
DNA: TGTGCCAGTAGCCCCAGAGGTTACGAGCAGTACTTC
CDR3: CASSPRGYEQYF

D: TRBD2
J: TRBJ2-1
V: TRBV7-8
size: NA
DNA: TGTGCCAGCAGCTTCCACCGACTAGCAAGGTTTCATGAGCAGTTCTTC
CDR3: CASSFHRLARFHEQFF

D: NA
J: TRBJ1-1
V: TRBV7-8
size: NA
DNA: TGTGCCAGCACCCTAAGGGAAGCCCGTTACACTGAAGCTTTCTTT
CDR3: CASTLREARYTEAFF

D: NA
J: TRBJ2-7
V: TRBV7-2
size: NA
DNA: TGTGCCAGCAGCTTTGAGGTGGGCTACGAGCAGTACTTC
CDR3: CASSFEVGYEQYF

D: NA
J: TRBJ2-3
V: TRBV7-9
size: once
DNA: TGTGCCAGCAGCTTAGGGGGTGGGAACACAGATACGCAGTATTTT
CDR3: CASSLGGGNTDTQYF

D: TRBD1
J: TRBJ1-6
V: TRBV18
size: NA
DNA: TGTGCCAGCTCACCTCCGGGGACAGGTCGCAATTCACCCCTCCACTTT
CDR3: CASSPPGTGRNSPLHF

D: TRBD1
J: TRBJ1-1
V: TRBV28
size: few
DNA: TGTGCCAGCAGTTCTATGAGGGGGCAAGCTTTCTTT
CDR3: CASSSMRGQAFF

D: TRBD1
J: TRBJ1-5
V: TRBV6-1
size: NA
DNA: TGTGCCACCCTACGACAGGGGATCAATCAGCCCCAGCATTTT
CDR3: CATLRQGINQPQHF

D: NA
J: TRBJ2-2
V: TRBV5-1
size: NA
DNA: TGCGCCAGCAGCAGTGGACAGTCGAACACCGGGGAGCTGTTTTTT
CDR3: CASSSGQSNTGELFF

D: NA
J: TRBJ1-6
V: TRBV10-3
size: NA
DNA: TGTGCCAGCAGTTGGGCGACAGGCCGCCCCCTCCACTTT
CDR3: CASSWATGRPLHF

D: TRBD2
J: TRBJ2-1
V: TRBV4-1
size: NA
DNA: TGCGCCAGCAGCCAATCTATAGCGGGAGTAAGGAATGAGCAGTTCTTC
CDR3: CASSQSIAGVRNEQFF

D: TRBD1
J: TRBJ1-6
V: TRBV5-6
size: few
DNA: TGTGCCAGCAGCCTGCAGGACAGGGGCAATTCACCCCTCCACTTT
CDR3: CASSLQDRGNSPLHF

D: NA
J: TRBJ2-5
V: TRBV28
size: few
DNA: TGTGCCAGCAATCCGCAGGAGGCTTTCAAAGAGACCCAGTACTTC
CDR3: CASNPQEAFKETQYF

D: TRBD2
J: TRBJ2-5
V: TRBV2
size: NA
DNA: TGTGCCAGCAGGGGCGGGACTAGCGGATACCAAGAGACCCAGTACTTC
CDR3: CASRGGTSGYQETQYF

D: NA
J: TRBJ2-5
V: TRBV5-1
size: NA
DNA: TGCGCCAGCAGCCGGGGGTACCAAGAGACCCAGTACTTC
CDR3: CASSRGYQETQYF

D: NA
J: TRBJ1-5
V: TRBV6-4
size: NA
DNA: TGTGCCAGCAGTGAATCGTATAGCAATCAGCCCCAGCATTTT
CDR3: CASSESYSNQPQHF

D: TRBD1
J: TRBJ2-5
V: TRBV18
size: few
DNA: TGTGCCAGCTCACCCGCAGGGGGCCAAGGAAAGACCCAGTACTTC
CDR3: CASSPAGGQGKTQYF

D: NA
J: TRBJ2-7
V: TRBV4-1
size: once
DNA: TGCGCCAGCGGTTACGGCGGCAGGGGCTACGAGCAGTACTTC
CDR3: CASGYGGRGYEQYF

D: TRBD1
J: TRBJ2-3
V: TRBV27
size: few
DNA: TGTGCCAGCAGTTTATCGGGGACAGCCCGGGCAGATACGCAGTATTTT
CDR3: CASSLSGTARADTQYF

D: NA
J: TRBJ1-1
V: TRBV28
size: NA
DNA: TGTGCCAGCAGTTTATTAGACACTGAAGCTTTCTTT
CDR3: CASSLLDTEAFF

D: NA
J: TRBJ2-3
V: TRBV7-9
size: NA
DNA: TGTGGGACCAGCGGGTTCTCTGGAGATACGCAGTATTTT
CDR3: CGTSGFSGDTQYF

D: TRBD2
J: TRBJ2-7
V: TRBV6-5
size: NA
DNA: TGTGCCAGCAGTTATTTCGGGACTAGCGGCGAGCAGTACTTC
CDR3: CASSYFGTSGEQYF